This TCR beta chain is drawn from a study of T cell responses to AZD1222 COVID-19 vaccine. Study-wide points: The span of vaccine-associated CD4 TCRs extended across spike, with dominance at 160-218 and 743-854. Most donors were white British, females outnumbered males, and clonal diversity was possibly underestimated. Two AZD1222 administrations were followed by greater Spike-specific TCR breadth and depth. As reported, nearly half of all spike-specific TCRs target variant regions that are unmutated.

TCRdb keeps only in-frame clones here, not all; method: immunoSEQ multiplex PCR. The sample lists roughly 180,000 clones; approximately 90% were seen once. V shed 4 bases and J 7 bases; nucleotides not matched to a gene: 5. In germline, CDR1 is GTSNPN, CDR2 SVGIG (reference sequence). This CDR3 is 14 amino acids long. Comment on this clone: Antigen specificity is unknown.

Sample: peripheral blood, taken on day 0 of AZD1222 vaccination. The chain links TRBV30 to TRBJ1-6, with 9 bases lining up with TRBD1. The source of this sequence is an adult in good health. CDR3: CAWKDRGWNSPLHF. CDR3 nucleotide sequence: TGTGCCTGGAAAGACAGGGGGTGGAATTCACCCCTCCACTTT.